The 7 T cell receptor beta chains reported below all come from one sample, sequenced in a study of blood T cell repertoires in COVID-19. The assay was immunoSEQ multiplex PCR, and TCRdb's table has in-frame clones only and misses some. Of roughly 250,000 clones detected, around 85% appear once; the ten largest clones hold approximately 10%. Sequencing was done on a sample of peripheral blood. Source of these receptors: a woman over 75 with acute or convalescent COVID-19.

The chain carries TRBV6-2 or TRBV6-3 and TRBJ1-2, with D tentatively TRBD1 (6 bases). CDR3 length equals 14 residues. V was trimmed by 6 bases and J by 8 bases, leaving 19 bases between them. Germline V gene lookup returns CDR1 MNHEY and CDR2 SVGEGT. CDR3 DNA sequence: TGTGCCAGCAGCGGGGGAGACAGGTCCAGCGGCTACACCTTC. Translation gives CASSGGDRSSGYTF.

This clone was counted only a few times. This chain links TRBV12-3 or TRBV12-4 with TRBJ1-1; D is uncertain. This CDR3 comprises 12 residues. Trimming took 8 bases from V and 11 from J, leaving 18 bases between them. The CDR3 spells CASGLFRGEAFF. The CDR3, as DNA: TGTGCCAGCGGTCTTTTCCGGGGTGAGGCTTTCTTT.

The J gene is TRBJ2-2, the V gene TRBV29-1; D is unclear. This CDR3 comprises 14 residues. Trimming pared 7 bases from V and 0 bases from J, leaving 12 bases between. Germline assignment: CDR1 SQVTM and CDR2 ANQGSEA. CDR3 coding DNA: TGCAGCGCCCACAACCTAGCGAACACCGGGGAGCTGTTTTTT. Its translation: CSAHNLANTGELFF.

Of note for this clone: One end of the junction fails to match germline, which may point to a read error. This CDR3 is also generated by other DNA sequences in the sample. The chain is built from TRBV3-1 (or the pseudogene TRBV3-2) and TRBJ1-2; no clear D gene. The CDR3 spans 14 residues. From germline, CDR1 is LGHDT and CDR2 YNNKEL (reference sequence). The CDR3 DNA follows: TGTGCCAGTAGCCGCACCAGGCCCGACTATGGCTACACCTTC. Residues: CASSRTRPDYGYTF.

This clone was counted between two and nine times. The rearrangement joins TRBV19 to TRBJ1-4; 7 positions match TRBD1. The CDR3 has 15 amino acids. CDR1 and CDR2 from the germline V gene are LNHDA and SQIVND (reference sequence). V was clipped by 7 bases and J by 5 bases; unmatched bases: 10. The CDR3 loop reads CASIKTGASNEKLFF. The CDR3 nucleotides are TGTGCCAGTATTAAAACAGGGGCTTCCAATGAAAAACTGTTTTTT.

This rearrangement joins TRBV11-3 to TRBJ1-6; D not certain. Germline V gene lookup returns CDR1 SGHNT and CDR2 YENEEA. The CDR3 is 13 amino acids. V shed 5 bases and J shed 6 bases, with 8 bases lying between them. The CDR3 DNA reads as TGTGCCAGCAGCAAGGAGCTTAATTCACCCCTCCACTTT. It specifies CASSKELNSPLHF.

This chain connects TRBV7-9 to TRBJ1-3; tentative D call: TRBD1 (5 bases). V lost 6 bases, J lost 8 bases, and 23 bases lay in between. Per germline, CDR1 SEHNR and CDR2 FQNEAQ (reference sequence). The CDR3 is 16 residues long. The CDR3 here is CASSPRRQGALDTIYF. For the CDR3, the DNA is TGTGCCAGCAGTCCCCGCCGGCAGGGTGCGTTAGACACCATATATTTT. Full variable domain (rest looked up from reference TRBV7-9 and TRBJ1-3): DTGVSQNPRHKITKRGQNVTFRCDPISEHNRLYWYRQTLGQGPEFLTYFQNEAQLEKSRLLSDRFSAERPKGSFSTLEIQRTEQGDSAMYLCASSPRRQGALDTIYFGEGSWLTVV.